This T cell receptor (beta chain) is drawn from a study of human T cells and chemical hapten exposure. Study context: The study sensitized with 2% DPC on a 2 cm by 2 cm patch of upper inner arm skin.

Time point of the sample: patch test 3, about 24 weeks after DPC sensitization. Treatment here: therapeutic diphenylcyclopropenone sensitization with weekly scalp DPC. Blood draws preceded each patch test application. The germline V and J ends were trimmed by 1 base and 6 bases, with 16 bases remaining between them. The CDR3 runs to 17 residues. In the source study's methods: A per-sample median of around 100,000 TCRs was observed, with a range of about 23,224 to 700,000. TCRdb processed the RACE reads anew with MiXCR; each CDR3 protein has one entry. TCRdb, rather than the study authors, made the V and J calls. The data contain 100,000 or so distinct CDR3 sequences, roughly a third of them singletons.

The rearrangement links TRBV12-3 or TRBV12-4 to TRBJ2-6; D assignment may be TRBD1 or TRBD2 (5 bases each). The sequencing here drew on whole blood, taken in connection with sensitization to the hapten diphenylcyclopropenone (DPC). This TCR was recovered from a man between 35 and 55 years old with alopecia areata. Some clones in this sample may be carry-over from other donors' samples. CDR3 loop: CASSLDLGVLTANVLTF. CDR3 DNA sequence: TGTGCCAGCAGTTTAGATCTGGGGGTCTTAACGGCCAACGTCCTGACTTTC.